This entry lists 32 T cell receptor beta chains sequenced from one sample in a study of control samples from healthy donors and cancer patients. Only in-frame clones appear in the TCRdb table, and some are missing; sequencing was by immunoSEQ multiplex PCR. The data show 160,000 or so clones, 80% to 95% seen once. The sequenced sample was blood. Receptors were obtained from a woman in her thirties in good health.

V is TRBV5-5 and J is TRBJ1-1; unclear D gene. V gave up 6 bases and J gave up 1 base, with 13 bases separating them. The CDR3 sequence is 14 residues long. Looked up from germline, CDR1 is SGHKS and CDR2 is YYEKEE (reference sequence). This chain's CDR3 is CASKPQWENTEAFF. The CDR3 DNA sequence: TGTGCCAGCAAACCACAATGGGAGAACACTGAAGCTTTCTTT.

This chain's CDR3 is CASSLYWTTSGNTIYF. The DNA of the CDR3 is TGTGCCAGCAGTTTATACTGGACAACCTCTGGAAACACCATATATTTT. This rearrangement joins TRBV28 to TRBJ1-3, with TRBD1 as a possible D gene (5 bases). The germline gives CDR1 MDHEN, CDR2 SYDVKM. The V and J ends lost 1 base and 0 bases respectively, with 10 bases between them. The CDR3 runs to 16 residues.

The chain recombines TRBV14 with TRBJ2-2; either TRBD1 or TRBD2 may supply D (5 bases each). The CDR3 loop spans 17 amino acids. V was trimmed by 4 bases and J by 5 bases, leaving 20 bases between them. From germline, CDR1 is SGHDN and CDR2 FVKESK. The CDR3 nucleotides are TGTGCCAGCAGCCTCAGAAAGGGGCGAGGGGTGACCGGGGAGCTGTTTTTT. This sequence encodes CASSLRKGRGVTGELFF.

This rearrangement joins TRBV29-1 to TRBJ2-1, with D perhaps matching TRBD1 (6 bases). Trimming took 2 bases from V and 14 from J, leaving 19 bases between them. Germline V gene lookup returns CDR1 SQVTM and CDR2 ANQGSEA. The CDR3 totals 13 residues. The CDR3 sequence: CSVERGRVGHKFF. For the CDR3, the DNA is TGCAGCGTTGAAAGGGGCAGGGTGGGACATAAGTTCTTC.

The V call is TRBV28, the J call TRBJ1-6; possibly TRBD1 for D (6 bases). Germline CDR1 reads MDHEN; CDR2 reads SYDVKM. V gave up 1 base and J gave up 7 bases, with 11 bases separating them. The CDR3 has 15 residues. CDR3: CASSLSAGANSPLHF. DNA for the CDR3: TGTGCCAGCAGTTTATCCGCAGGGGCCAATTCACCCCTCCACTTT.

As concerns this clone: The same CDR3 is also encoded by other DNA sequences in this sample. The genes are TRBV11-2 and TRBJ2-7, with unresolved D. CDR1 and CDR2 from the germline V gene are SGHAT and FQNNGV. The CDR3 runs 14 residues. V was trimmed by 1 base and J by 4 bases, leaving 11 bases between them. The CDR3 nucleotides are TGTGCCAGCAGCTTAGGTCTGGGATTGTACGAGCAGTACTTC. Amino acids: CASSLGLGLYEQYF.

The chain employs TRBV3-1 (or the pseudogene TRBV3-2) and TRBJ2-2; 12 bases line up with TRBD2. Unmatched junction bases numbered 5, after V lost 1 base and J lost 5 bases. This CDR3 contains 17 residues. Germline assignment: CDR1 LGHDT and CDR2 YNNKEL (reference sequence). The CDR3 loop is CASSQVCLAGGTGELFF. CDR3 sequence (DNA): TGTGCCAGCAGCCAAGTATGCCTAGCGGGAGGGACCGGGGAGCTGTTTTTT.

This clone appeared a single time. V usage is TRBV18 and J usage is TRBJ1-1, with D perhaps TRBD1 (5 bases). This CDR3 comprises 15 residues. Trimming removed 3 bases from V and 3 bases from J, with 14 bases in between. Germline loops: CDR1 KGHSH, CDR2 LQKENI. CDR3 loop: CASSPYSGTDTEAFF. CDR3 in DNA: TGTGCCAGCTCACCGTATTCAGGGACGGACACTGAAGCTTTCTTT.

The chain has TRBV2 and TRBJ2-2, with D perhaps TRBD2 (6 bases). The CDR3 contains 16 residues. Germline loops: CDR1 SNHLY, CDR2 FYNNEI. Deletions cut 7 bases from V and 1 base from J, with 16 bases between. DNA of the CDR3: TGTGCCAGCATAAATCAGGGCGGGGTGAACACCGGGGAGCTGTTTTTT. It yields the protein CASINQGGVNTGELFF.

The chain uses TRBV4-2 and TRBJ2-7; 8 bases line up with TRBD2. This CDR3 region has 14 residues. Per the germline V gene, CDR1 is LGHNA and CDR2 is YNFKEQ. After removal of 1 base from V and 6 bases from J, the junction contained 5 bases not matched to a gene. This chain's CDR3 is CASSQVAGGGEQYF. DNA for the CDR3: TGTGCCAGCAGCCAAGTAGCCGGGGGGGGCGAGCAGTACTTC.

This chain links TRBV10-3 with TRBJ2-4; 12 bases match TRBD1. The CDR3 has 16 residues. Unmatched junction bases numbered 8, after V lost 4 bases and J lost 7 bases. From germline, CDR1 is ENHRY and CDR2 SYGVKD. The CDR3 protein is CAISGSGQGAGNIQYF. CDR3 in DNA: TGTGCCATCAGTGGCTCGGGACAGGGGGCCGGTAACATTCAGTACTTC.

This chain connects TRBV28 to TRBJ2-7; TRBD1 matches at 9 bases. V shed 6 bases and J 2 bases; nucleotides not matched to a gene: 5. The CDR3 length is 14 residues. From germline, CDR1 is MDHEN and CDR2 SYDVKM. CDR3 sequence reads: CASSVGQGAYEQYF. CDR3 coding DNA: TGTGCCAGCAGCGTGGGACAGGGAGCCTACGAGCAGTACTTC. Drawing the rest from reference TRBV28 and TRBJ2-7, the complete variable domain is DVKVTQSSRYLVKRTGEKVFLECVQDMDHENMFWYRQDPGLGLRLIYFSYDVKMKEKGDIPEGYSVSREKKERFSLILESASTNQTSMYLCASSVGQGAYEQYFGPGTRLTVT.

This clone was found once. DNA for the CDR3: TGTGCCAGCAGCCCCGGACAGGGGGATAACACTGAAGCTTTCTTT. This translates into CASSPGQGDNTEAFF. This chain connects TRBV5-4 to TRBJ1-1; TRBD1 agrees at 10 bases. Germline CDR1 is SGHNT and CDR2 is YYREEE (reference sequence). V gave up 4 bases and J gave up 2 bases; unmatched junction bases: 5. The CDR3 runs 15 residues.

The chain couples TRBV7-2 to TRBJ2-1; D may be TRBD2 (6 bases). Trimming shortened V by 6 bases and J by 2 bases, and 14 bases separated the two germline ends. Per germline, CDR1 SGHTA and CDR2 FQGNSA. The CDR3 covers 15 residues. CDR3 DNA sequence: TGTGCCAGCAGTTCGTTCGGGGGACCCTACAATGAGCAGTTCTTC. Amino acids: CASSSFGGPYNEQFF.

The chain employs TRBV5-1 and TRBJ1-1; a weak D match, TRBD1 (6 bases). This CDR3 contains 15 residues. CDR1 SGHRS and CDR2 YFSETQ come from the germline V gene. The V end lost 3 bases, the J end lost 8 bases, and 20 bases lay between the germline ends. The CDR3, as DNA: TGCGCCAGCAGCTGGGAATCGGGGCGGGGGGCGGAAGCTTTCTTT. Encoded protein: CASSWESGRGAEAFF.

The CDR3 DNA reads TGTGCCAGCAGTTTAGGAAGGGGGGAGCAGTACTTC. Its protein product is CASSLGRGEQYF. J is TRBJ2-7 and V is TRBV12-3 or TRBV12-4, with D possibly TRBD1 on 6 matching bases. Trimming pared 1 base from V and 7 bases from J, leaving 8 bases between. The CDR3 length is 12 residues.

This chain connects TRBV9 to TRBJ2-2; 8 positions agree with TRBD1. In germline, CDR1 is SGDLS, CDR2 YYNGEE. The CDR3 covers 13 residues. V lost 2 bases to trimming and J lost 8 bases; unmatched junction nucleotides: 2. CDR3 coding DNA: TGTGCCAGCAGCGTGACAGGGGTTGGGGAGCTGTTTTTT. Its translation is CASSVTGVGELFF.

The gene calls are TRBV7-9 and TRBJ1-2; tentatively, D is TRBD1 (5 bases). This CDR3 spans 12 amino acids. V was pared by 1 base and J by 6 bases, with 6 bases between. Germline-derived CDR1 and CDR2 are SEHNR and FQNEAQ (reference sequence). The DNA for the CDR3 is TGTGCCAGCAGCTTAGGGGGGGATGGCTACACCTTC. This gives the protein CASSLGGDGYTF.

This clone came up once. The chain has TRBV9 and TRBJ2-2, with 11 bases lining up with TRBD2. This CDR3 spans 18 amino acids. The germline V gene has CDR1 SGDLS and CDR2 YYNGEE. Trimming took 2 bases from V and 1 from J; bases not matched to a gene: 7. CDR3 in amino acids: CASSVTPGLAENTGELFF. CDR3 sequence (DNA): TGTGCCAGCAGCGTCACACCGGGACTAGCGGAGAACACCGGGGAGCTGTTTTTT.

This chain joins TRBV2 and TRBJ2-1; 8 nucleotides align to TRBD2. CDR3 length: 14 residues. The V gene end was trimmed by 10 bases and the J gene end by 3 bases; junction bases not matched to a gene: 8. Looked up from germline, CDR1 is SNHLY and CDR2 is FYNNEI. The CDR3 sequence: CAIVSGTYYNEQFF. In DNA, the CDR3 is TGTGCCATCGTTAGCGGGACTTACTACAATGAGCAGTTCTTC.

The chain employs TRBV29-1 and TRBJ1-1; 8 bases agree with TRBD1. Germline values: CDR1 SQVTM, CDR2 ANQGSEA. The CDR3 runs 15 residues. V was clipped by 1 base and J by 3 bases; unmatched bases: 7. CDR3 sequence reads: CSVEVRGLGDTEAFF. The CDR3 DNA is TGCAGCGTTGAAGTCAGGGGGCTGGGGGACACTGAAGCTTTCTTT.

This clone was recorded once. V is TRBV18 and J is TRBJ2-1; unclear D gene. Germline-derived CDR1 and CDR2 are KGHSH and LQKENI. Trimming shortened V by 1 base and J by 7 bases, and 8 bases separated the two germline ends. The CDR3 length is 13 residues. The CDR3 loop is CASSPLEKNEQFF. The CDR3 DNA reads TGTGCCAGCTCACCACTAGAGAAGAATGAGCAGTTCTTC.

The chain is built from TRBV3-1 (or the pseudogene TRBV3-2) and TRBJ2-7; 7 bases are a match to TRBD2. This CDR3 has 12 amino acids. CDR1 and CDR2 (germline): LGHDT, YNNKEL (reference sequence). The CDR3 DNA reads as TGTGCCAGCAGCCAAGCACGGGGGGTGCACAGGGTC. This translates into CASSQARGVHRV.

CDR3 loop: CASSLAHLRTSGQETQYF. CDR3 DNA: TGTGCCAGCAGTTTGGCCCACCTGCGGACTAGCGGGCAAGAGACCCAGTACTTC. The chain carries TRBV28 and TRBJ2-5, with 11 bases fitting TRBD2. The CDR3 spans 18 residues. Germline V gene lookup returns CDR1 MDHEN and CDR2 SYDVKM. Trimming cost V 3 bases and J 2 bases; bases outside gene matches: 11.

This chain uses TRBV6-6 with TRBJ1-5; D call uncertain. The germline V gene encodes CDR1 MNHNY and CDR2 SVGAGI (reference sequence). The V gene lost 5 bases and the J gene lost 5 bases, with 7 bases spanning the gap. This CDR3 contains 12 residues. CDR3: CASSRTDQPQHF. CDR3 coding DNA: TGTGCCAGCAGTCGGACGGATCAGCCCCAGCATTTT.

The V call is TRBV9, the J call TRBJ1-1; D is possibly TRBD1 (6 bases). There are 16 residues in the CDR3. V lost 4 bases and J lost 0, with 16 bases in between. CDR1 is SGDLS and CDR2 is YYNGEE in the germline V gene. CDR3 region: CASSPGGAGMNTEAFF. The CDR3 coding sequence is TGTGCCAGCAGCCCCGGGGGGGCGGGTATGAACACTGAAGCTTTCTTT.

This clone was observed once. V and J are TRBV9 and TRBJ1-1, with D uncertain. Germline assignment: CDR1 SGDLS and CDR2 YYNGEE. This CDR3 region has 15 residues. Trimming stripped 0 bases from V and 7 bases from J, with 16 bases between. The CDR3 nucleotides read TGTGCCAGCAGCGTAGAGGCCTACATAAGCGGTGAAGCTTTCTTT. It codes for CASSVEAYISGEAFF.

The V call is TRBV29-1, the J call TRBJ2-2; no clear D. Trimming left V 1 base short and J 5 bases short, with 5 bases between. In germline, CDR1 is SQVTM, CDR2 ANQGSEA. The CDR3 consists of 12 residues. The CDR3 reads CSVEGGTGELFF. DNA for the CDR3: TGCAGCGTTGAAGGTGGGACCGGGGAGCTGTTTTTT.

Only a few counts were recorded for this clone. The rearrangement joins TRBV7-2 to TRBJ2-7; 8 bases agree with TRBD2. Germline trimming cut 5 bases from V and 0 bases from J; bases unmatched to any gene: 9. The CDR3 runs 16 residues. CDR1 is SGHTA and CDR2 is FQGNSA in the germline V gene. CDR3 sequence (DNA): TGTGCCAGCAGCCTAGTGGCAAGCGGGAGCTCCTACGAGCAGTACTTC. Translating gives CASSLVASGSSYEQYF.

V usage is TRBV12-3 or TRBV12-4 and J usage is TRBJ1-4; no firm D call. Deletions cut 5 bases from V and 1 base from J, with 2 bases between. The CDR3 runs to 12 residues. The DNA for the CDR3 is TGTGCCAGCAGTCGAACTAATGAAAAACTGTTTTTT. Translating it yields CASSRTNEKLFF.

This chain links TRBV28 with TRBJ1-2, with D possibly matching TRBD1 (5 bases). The V gene lost 4 bases and the J gene lost 1 base, with 22 bases spanning the gap. CDR1 and CDR2 from the germline V gene are MDHEN and SYDVKM. The CDR3 contains 18 residues. The CDR3 region is CASSSTPAGRGYNYGYTF. Here the CDR3 DNA reads TGTGCCAGCAGTTCTACACCGGCAGGGAGGGGATATAACTATGGCTACACCTTC.

This clone appeared a single time. At one of its ends the junction is not consistent with the germline gene, which may arise from a read error. The sample holds other DNA sequences that translate to the same CDR3. The chain links TRBV6-4 to TRBJ2-6; tentatively, D is TRBD1 (5 bases). CDR1 and CDR2 (germline): MRHNA, SNTAGT. The CDR3 extends over 16 amino acids. CDR3 sequence: CASSKNSGTGANVLTF. The CDR3 nucleotides read TGTGCCAGCAGTAAAAACTCAGGAACTGGGGCCAACGTCCTGACTTTT.